The entry below describes one TCR beta chain. Its antigen is currently unknown. This specimen belongs to a study of cytomegalovirus exposure and HLA in healthy donors. For the study at large: One earlier analysis, a look at 150 million to 200 million T cells, found roughly 110 million unique TCR beta sequences. Findings and limits, study-wide: The study flagged 150 to 200 TCR beta chains as cytomegalovirus-associated. Equally common other TCR beta chains were less clonally expanded than HLA-associated ones, a later analysis found.

13 Jbeta primers and 60 Vbeta primers were used for the PCR. Here immunoSEQ multiplex PCR was the method, and the copy in TCRdb shows in-frame clones only, minus some. The table has over 55,000 clones, about 86% seen once; the top ten hold 1.5% to 2%. Likely unrecorded immune exposures existed in these nominally healthy donors. The sequenced sample was PBMCs. The clonotype originates from a middle-aged man in good health and CMV-seronegative.

CDR3 region: CASSSQQGHEEKLFF. DNA for the CDR3: TGCGCCAGCAGCTCCCAACAGGGGCATGAAGAAAAACTGTTTTTT. V and J are TRBV5-1 and TRBJ1-4; 7 positions match TRBD1. This CDR3 is built from 15 residues. V was pared by 3 bases and J by 8 bases, with 10 bases of the junction left unmatched. Germline CDR1 SGHRS, CDR2 YFSETQ. Supplemented by reference TRBV5-1 and TRBJ1-4, the full variable domain reads KAGVTQTPRYLIKTRGQQVTLSCSPISGHRSVSWYQQTPGQGLQFLFEYFSETQRNKGNFPGRFSGRQFSNSRSEMNVSTLELGDSALYLCASSSQQGHEEKLFFGSGTQLSVL.